These 32 T cell receptor beta chains were sequenced from one sample in a study of blood T cell repertoires in COVID-19. Data came from immunoSEQ multiplex PCR; TCRdb stores just in-frame clones and leaves some out. Among 250,000 to 350,000 clones listed, over 75% were seen once. The specimen sequenced was PBMCs or T cells enriched from blood (not recorded which). The receptors come from a woman between 18 and 29 years old who had recovered from COVID-19.

The J gene is TRBJ2-2, the V gene TRBV6-6, with TRBD2 matching over 10 bases. J gave up 6 bases and V 2 bases, and 3 bases lay outside the gene matches. CDR1 and CDR2 (germline): MNHNY, SVGAGI (reference sequence). This CDR3 has 15 amino acids. The CDR3 is CASSYQREGAGELFF. CDR3 sequence (DNA): TGTGCCAGCAGTTACCAGCGGGAGGGTGCCGGGGAGCTGTTTTTT.

This chain uses TRBV28 with TRBJ2-5, with TRBD1 matching 9 bases. With V trimmed by 6 bases and J by 5 bases, 7 bases remained unmatched. Germline V gene lookup returns CDR1 MDHEN and CDR2 SYDVKM. The CDR3 runs 14 residues. The CDR3 DNA follows: TGTGCCAGCAGACAGACAGGGGGAACGGAGACCCAGTACTTC. Encoded protein: CASRQTGGTETQYF.

Comments on this clone: The same CDR3 also results from other DNA sequences found in this sample. The genes are TRBV7-9 and TRBJ1-4; 9 bases map to TRBD1. The CDR3 loop spans 14 amino acids. V lost 5 bases, J lost 7 bases, and 5 bases stayed unmatched. Germline V lookup: CDR1 SEHNR, CDR2 FQNEAQ (reference sequence). The DNA of the CDR3 is TGTGCCAGCAGCCTCGGACAGGGGTCTGAAAAACTGTTTTTT. Translating gives CASSLGQGSEKLFF.

This sequence joins TRBV5-1 and TRBJ1-1; 7 bases line up with TRBD1. The CDR3 runs to 15 residues. The germline V gene encodes CDR1 SGHRS and CDR2 YFSETQ. J lost 0 bases, V lost 0 bases, and 2 bases had no gene match. CDR3 amino acids: CASSLGGGMNTEAFF. In DNA, the CDR3 is TGCGCCAGCAGCTTGGGAGGGGGCATGAACACTGAAGCTTTCTTT.

In its sample, this clone was seen once. V and J are TRBV19 and TRBJ2-7, with D possibly TRBD1 on 8 matching bases. The CDR3 totals 15 residues. V was shortened by 6 bases and J by 7 bases, with 22 bases between the two germline ends. Germline assignment: CDR1 LNHDA and CDR2 SQIVND (reference sequence). The CDR3 loop reads CASSLTQGGMNEQYF. CDR3 coding DNA: TGTGCCAGTAGCCTTACACAGGGGGGGATGAATGAGCAGTACTTC.

This clone came up a few times. CDR3 DNA: TGTGCCAGCAGCCTCGGCCCCGGGATGACAGGGAGCGGCGAAAAACTGTTTTTT. Protein product: CASSLGPGMTGSGEKLFF. The chain carries TRBV7-9 and TRBJ1-4, with TRBD1 identical over 7 bases. The CDR3 runs to 18 residues. Germline assignment: CDR1 SEHNR and CDR2 FQNEAQ (reference sequence). The junction had 20 bases not matched to a gene; V was cut back by 5 bases and J by 8 bases. The variable domain in full, with the rest retrieved from reference TRBV7-9 and TRBJ1-4, is DTGVSQNPRHKITKRGQNVTFRCDPISEHNRLYWYRQTLGQGPEFLTYFQNEAQLEKSRLLSDRFSAERPKGSFSTLEIQRTEQGDSAMYLCASSLGPGMTGSGEKLFFGSGTQLSVL.

This clone has a handful of counts. This chain links TRBV12-3 or TRBV12-4 with TRBJ1-1, with D perhaps TRBD1 (6 bases). The V gene lost 2 bases and the J gene lost 11 bases, with 12 bases spanning the gap. This CDR3 is 12 amino acids long. In DNA form, the CDR3 reads TGTGCCAGCAGTTTAAACAGGGAGGGGGCTTTCTTT. Its translation is CASSLNREGAFF.

This chain uses TRBV18 with TRBJ2-1; 8 bases are shared with TRBD2. Germline values: CDR1 KGHSH, CDR2 LQKENI. Trimming at V came to 1 base and at J to 0 bases, leaving 5 bases not matched to a gene. The CDR3 length is 17 residues. The CDR3 here is CASSPQQTSGSYNEQFF. The CDR3 coding sequence is TGTGCCAGCTCACCACAACAAACTAGCGGCTCCTACAATGAGCAGTTCTTC.

In DNA, the CDR3 is TGCGCCAGCAGCTTCACGGGGGGGTTCCAAGAGACCCAGTACTTC. It yields the protein CASSFTGGFQETQYF. The gene calls are TRBV5-1 and TRBJ2-5; 8 bases agree with TRBD2. Per germline, CDR1 SGHRS and CDR2 YFSETQ. CDR3 length: 15 residues. With 2 bases clipped from V and 1 base from J, the junction kept 4 bases outside the gene matches.

The V and J genes are TRBV18 and TRBJ1-5; D unresolved. Germline V gives CDR1 KGHSH, CDR2 LQKENI. The CDR3 runs to 15 residues. Trimming left V 6 bases short and J 4 bases short, with 16 bases between. CDR3 loop: CASSPAARGNQPQHF. Written as DNA, the CDR3 is TGTGCCAGCTCCCCCGCGGCTCGAGGGAATCAGCCCCAGCATTTT.

This chain connects TRBV6-5 to TRBJ2-1; possible D gene TRBD1, 5 bases. The CDR3 loop spans 15 amino acids. Germline-derived CDR1 and CDR2 are MNHEY and SVGAGI. V lost 11 bases to trimming and J lost 3 bases, with 20 bases between them. The CDR3 reads CAASVDQGVYNEQFF. The CDR3 region has the DNA TGTGCCGCCTCAGTGGACCAGGGCGTCTACAATGAGCAGTTCTTC.

The genes are TRBV7-3 and TRBJ1-1; no reliable D call. The V end was cut by 9 bases, the J end by 4 bases, with 15 bases between. The CDR3 loop spans 13 amino acids. CDR1 is SGHTA and CDR2 is FQGTGA in the germline V gene. In DNA, the CDR3 is TGTGCCAGTAGCGCGGGCGTCAGCACTGAAGCTTTCTTT. Encoded protein: CASSAGVSTEAFF.

The J gene is TRBJ1-4, the V gene TRBV5-8, with TRBD1 matching over 9 bases. This CDR3 contains 18 residues. Unmatched junction bases numbered 13, after V lost 4 bases and J lost 3 bases. Per germline, CDR1 SGHTS and CDR2 YDEGEE. CDR3 sequence (DNA): TGTGCCAGCAGCAACCGGGACAGGGCTTATATATCTAATGAAAAACTGTTTTTT. Protein product: CASSNRDRAYISNEKLFF.

The chain employs TRBV7-9 and TRBJ1-4; D is unclear. The CDR3 totals 15 residues. The V gene lost 6 bases and the J gene lost 3 bases, with 14 bases spanning the gap. Germline V gene sequence: CDR1 SEHNR, CDR2 FQNEAQ (reference sequence). The CDR3 region has the DNA TGTGCCAGCAGGGGGTCGGAGGTGGCTAATGAAAAACTGTTTTTT. Translated: CASRGSEVANEKLFF.

The rearrangement uses TRBV11-2 and TRBJ1-5, with 8 bases identical to TRBD1. V shed 5 bases and J 2 bases; nucleotides not matched to a gene: 14. The CDR3 runs 18 residues. Germline CDR1 is SGHAT and CDR2 is FQNNGV. The DNA for the CDR3 is TGTGCCAGCAGCCTCGGACAGGGTGAAGTATCGGGCAATCAGCCCCAGCATTTT. This translates into CASSLGQGEVSGNQPQHF.

The V call is TRBV4-1, the J call TRBJ2-1; possibly TRBD1 for D (6 bases). The CDR3 sequence is 16 residues long. Germline V gene lookup returns CDR1 MGHRA and CDR2 YSYEKL. The V and J ends lost 2 bases and 5 bases respectively, with 16 bases between them. The CDR3 coding sequence is TGCGCCAGCAGCCAACGAACAGGGCCAACCCACAATGAGCAGTTCTTC. Amino acid sequence: CASSQRTGPTHNEQFF.

The chain couples TRBV28 to TRBJ1-3; no firm D call. The germline V gene encodes CDR1 MDHEN and CDR2 SYDVKM. Deletions cut 8 bases from V and 0 bases from J, with 5 bases between. The CDR3 has 12 residues. The DNA of the CDR3 is TGTGCCAGCGGCGGCTCTGGAAACACCATATATTTT. Translated: CASGGSGNTIYF.

The chain links TRBV24-1 to TRBJ1-5; D is uncertain. The CDR3 totals 14 residues. Germline loops: CDR1 KGHDR, CDR2 SFDVKD. V was pared by 4 bases and J by 0 bases, with 6 bases between. The CDR3 loop reads CATSDGDSNQPQHF. The CDR3 coding sequence is TGTGCCACCAGTGACGGGGATAGCAATCAGCCCCAGCATTTT.

CDR3 protein: CASTPDRGNTEAFF. As DNA, the CDR3 is TGTGCCAGCACCCCGGACAGGGGGAACACTGAAGCTTTCTTT. This chain uses TRBV27 with TRBJ1-1; TRBD1 agrees at 9 bases. There are 14 residues in the CDR3. Germline V gene sequence: CDR1 MNHEY, CDR2 SMNVEV (reference sequence). J was trimmed by 1 base and V by 7 bases; bases with no gene match: 4.

The CDR3: CASSYSSGGLSNGYTF. In DNA, the CDR3 is TGTGCCAGCAGTTACTCGTCAGGGGGGCTATCCAATGGCTACACCTTC. The chain links TRBV6-5 to TRBJ1-2, with TRBD1 matching over 7 bases. The germline gives CDR1 MNHEY, CDR2 SVGAGI. The trim removed 0 bases at V and 6 bases at J, leaving 10 bases unmatched. The CDR3 is 16 residues long.

CDR3 DNA sequence: TGTGCCAGCAGCCGCGGACAGGGGATGGGGGCTTTCTTT. It specifies CASSRGQGMGAFF. The chain has TRBV6-5 and TRBJ1-1; 9 bases agree with TRBD1. Germline V gene data show CDR1 as MNHEY and CDR2 as SVGAGI. The CDR3 is 13 amino acids. The V segment lost 6 bases and the J segment 11 bases; nucleotides outside the gene matches: 10.

DNA for the CDR3: TGTGCCAGCAAAACCGGGACAGCAAACTATGGCTACACCTTC. Its protein is CASKTGTANYGYTF. V gene TRBV19 combines with J gene TRBJ1-2; 7 nucleotides align to TRBD1. V lost 9 bases, J lost 2 bases, and 9 bases stayed unmatched. From germline, CDR1 is LNHDA and CDR2 SQIVND (reference sequence). This CDR3 comprises 14 residues.

V usage is TRBV30 and J usage is TRBJ1-4; D not certain. V was cut by 0 bases and J by 8 bases, with 7 bases left in between. The germline V gene encodes CDR1 GTSNPN and CDR2 SVGIG (reference sequence). The CDR3 runs 12 residues. CDR3 region: CAWSVGEEKLFF. The CDR3 nucleotides are TGTGCCTGGAGTGTCGGAGAAGAAAAACTGTTTTTT.

This rearrangement joins TRBV18 to TRBJ1-2; D ambiguous. The ends were cut back, 4 bases at V and 1 base at J, with 10 bases in the middle. The CDR3 covers 14 residues. Germline CDR1 and CDR2: KGHSH and LQKENI. DNA for the CDR3: TGTGCCAGCTCACTAGCTGTGGATAACTATGGCTACACCTTC. This translates into CASSLAVDNYGYTF.

This chain uses TRBV27 with TRBJ1-4; TRBD1 matches at 7 bases. Trimming took 6 bases from V and 2 from J; bases not matched to a gene: 12. CDR1 is MNHEY and CDR2 is SMNVEV in the germline V gene (reference sequence). The length of the CDR3 is 17 residues. DNA of the CDR3: TGTGCCAGCAGCGGGACAGCAAACGCGGCGACTAATGAAAAACTGTTTTTT. Translating it yields CASSGTANAATNEKLFF.

The rearrangement uses TRBV24-1 and TRBJ1-2; 7 nucleotides align to TRBD1. Germline CDR1 is KGHDR and CDR2 is SFDVKD. V was pared by 3 bases and J by 3 bases, with 3 bases of the junction left unmatched. CDR3 length: 14 amino acids. This CDR3 is CATSDPDRDYGYTF. CDR3 DNA sequence: TGTGCCACCAGTGATCCCGACAGGGACTATGGCTACACCTTC.

The chain is built from TRBV7-9 and TRBJ1-5; maybe TRBD1 (6 bases). The CDR3 loop spans 15 amino acids. CDR1 and CDR2 (germline): SEHNR, FQNEAQ (reference sequence). V lost 5 bases to trimming and J lost 2 bases, with 13 bases between them. Here the CDR3 DNA reads TGTGCCAGCAGCGGGGATGCAGGGGGCAATCAGCCCCAGCATTTT. It codes for CASSGDAGGNQPQHF.

Concerning this clone: The same CDR3 arises from other DNA sequences in this sample as well. This chain connects TRBV7-6 to TRBJ2-1; D is possibly TRBD2 (6 bases). Germline V lookup: CDR1 SGHVS, CDR2 FNYEAQ. V gave up 5 bases and J gave up 0 bases, with 11 bases separating them. The CDR3 runs 15 residues. CDR3: CASSPGRGSYNEQFF. CDR3 in DNA: TGTGCCAGCAGCCCAGGGCGGGGCTCCTACAATGAGCAGTTCTTC.

The chain employs TRBV5-4 and TRBJ1-1; TRBD1 might be the D (5 bases). The CDR3 is 13 amino acids. CDR1 SGHNT and CDR2 YYREEE come from the germline V gene (reference sequence). V lost 4 bases and J 7 bases, leaving 14 bases between the germline ends. CDR3 protein: CASSRRGENEAFF. The CDR3, as DNA: TGTGCCAGCAGCCGTCGGGGGGAAAATGAAGCTTTCTTT.

The chain carries TRBV4-1 and TRBJ2-2; TRBD1 matches 8 bases. The CDR3 has 16 residues. The junction had 8 bases not matched to a gene; V was cut back by 4 bases and J by 4 bases. Germline values: CDR1 MGHRA, CDR2 YSYEKL. For the CDR3, the DNA is TGCGCCAGCAGCCCGCTTCAGGGGGCCACCACCGGGGAGCTGTTTTTT. This sequence encodes CASSPLQGATTGELFF.

The rearrangement uses TRBV19 and TRBJ2-5; D perhaps matches TRBD2 (6 bases). The CDR3 spans 14 residues. Germline CDR1 reads LNHDA; CDR2 reads SQIVND (reference sequence). V was shortened by 3 bases and J by 4 bases, with 12 bases between the two germline ends. The CDR3 nucleotides read TGTGCCAGTAGTATGACATGGGGAGGAGAGACCCAGTACTTC. Translating gives CASSMTWGGETQYF.

The V and J genes are TRBV2 and TRBJ1-2; D remains ambiguous. The germline CDR1 and CDR2 sequences are SNHLY and FYNNEI. The germline V and J ends were trimmed by 5 bases and 2 bases, with 6 bases remaining between them. The CDR3 consists of 12 residues. The DNA for the CDR3 is TGTGCCAGCAGTTCACAGAACTATGGCTACACCTTC. It is translated as CASSSQNYGYTF.